This T cell receptor beta chain was retrieved from a study of cytomegalovirus exposure and HLA in healthy donors. Overall study results and limits: In a later analysis, a genetic analysis reported fewer productive-TCR N-insertions in an Asian-associated ancestry cluster than the cohort average.

PCR involved 60 Vbeta and 13 Jbeta primers. Only in-frame clones appear in the TCRdb table, and some are missing; sequencing was by immunoSEQ multiplex PCR. The sample yields about 140,000 clones, roughly four fifths seen once. The V and J ends lost 3 bases and 3 bases, in that order; junction bases with no gene match: 9. CDR1 GTSNPN and CDR2 SVGIG come from the germline V gene (reference sequence). The CDR3 consists of 15 residues. With regard to this clone: Its antigen is still unknown.

Sampled while nominally healthy, donors likely had unrecorded immune exposures. This sequence joins TRBV30 and TRBJ1-2; TRBD1 matches 8 bases. The source material was PBMCs. The sequence was obtained from a man aged 18 to 30 in good health and CMV-seropositive. CDR3 loop: CAWRIPGQDYYGYTF. The CDR3 nucleotides are TGTGCCTGGAGAATCCCGGGACAGGACTACTATGGCTACACCTTC. The entire variable domain, with the rest obtained from reference TRBV30 and TRBJ1-2, is as follows: SQTIHQWPATLVQPVGSPLSLECTVEGTSNPNLYWYRQAAGRGLQLLFYSVGIGQISSEVPQNLSASRPQDRQFILSSKKLLLSDSGFYLCAWRIPGQDYYGYTFGSGTRLTVV.